A single T cell receptor (beta chain) is shown here with its context. Its recognized antigen is unknown. One base away there is no much larger clone; base qualities are not given. The sample comes from a study of blood T cell repertoires in COVID-19 (dated by TCRdb to 2020 to 2022). Background for the entire study: Collaborator samples came from the United States, Italy and Spain and covered acute and convalescent phases of COVID-19. The repertoires were released in a freely available public database intended as a resource for research on the immune response to SARS-CoV-2. Samples were obtained from the ongoing ImmuneRACE study (first 160 participants) and from over 1,000 subjects provided by 6 global collaborators. Where available, HLA class I and class II types were obtained from metadata supplied by the sample provider rather than from assay-based typing. The material from the prospective study consisted of cDNA or gDNA derived from T cells, B-cell-depleted T cells, or PBMCs. A de-identified subject ID, COVID-19 status, age in years and sex were almost always included in the sample metadata. Subjects who had been exposed to COVID-19, were actively infected with it, or had recovered from it provided the deeply sampled blood TCRbeta repertoires that made up the dataset. General conclusions and limits of the study: How much clinical and demographic metadata was included differed by source and by participant, and the metadata was provided uncurated.

TCRbeta CDR3 regions were amplified from genomic DNA using the immunoSEQ Assay, a bias-controlled multiplex PCR. Concerning the study's data processing: The number of nucleated cells in each sample was estimated from the amplification of reference gene primers within the assay. To quantify the absolute abundance of each unique TCRbeta CDR3 rearrangement, sequence reads were collapsed and filtered. For each sample, productive Simpson clonality was calculated as the square root of Simpson's diversity index over productive rearrangements. TCRdb provides this immuneACCESS table in a form limited to in-frame rearrangements. Some clones are lacking; in checked studies, under half of them reflect an unresolved V gene, and why the rest are absent is not known. Clonal size and the V and J genes are those of that table, whereas D and trimming came from the DNA. A total of tens of thousands of clones appear in this sample, approximately 90% of them only once. 1% to 1.5% of the sample lies in the top ten.

The CDR3 runs 16 amino acids, cysteine and phenylalanine included. CDR3 DNA is the only sequence kept; it has 48 bases, read in frame from the first base. The germline V gene sets CDR1 to SGHTA and CDR2 to FQGNSA. The V end loses 5 bases and the J end loses 0 bases, and a stretch of 14 bases separates them. Each collaborating institution followed its own protocols to collect whole blood in K2EDTA tubes. For TCRbeta analysis, collaborator samples were shipped as frozen whole blood, as isolated PBMCs, or as DNA extracted from either sample type. Here the chain combines TRBV7-2 and TRBJ1-3, with no reliable assignment of the D segment. The receptor's source is a woman of 80 years or more with acute or convalescent COVID-19. What was sequenced was peripheral blood. The bases are TGTGCCAGCAGCCCCTCCCAGGCCGTCTCTGGAAACACCATATATTTT. This is translated as CASSPSQAVSGNTIYF.